Listed here are 28 T cell receptor beta chains from one sample, sequenced in a study of cytomegalovirus exposure and HLA in healthy donors. PCR involved 60 Vbeta and 13 Jbeta primers. Method: immunoSEQ multiplex PCR; TCRdb's copy keeps in-frame clones and lacks some. The sample has around 190,000 clones; around 82% are singletons. Input material: PBMCs. The receptors stem from a woman in her 30s in good health and CMV-seropositive.

The chain carries TRBV7-2 and TRBJ2-7, with D perhaps TRBD2 (5 bases). Germline V gene lookup returns CDR1 SGHTA and CDR2 FQGNSA. This CDR3 has 15 residues. V was shortened by 6 bases and J by 1 base, with 16 bases between the two germline ends. This chain's CDR3 is CASSLAAYSSYEQYF. The CDR3 DNA sequence: TGTGCCAGCAGTCTAGCCGCGTACAGTTCCTACGAGCAGTACTTC.

V gene TRBV6-6 combines with J gene TRBJ2-3, with D maybe TRBD2 (5 bases). This CDR3 spans 15 amino acids. Germline loops: CDR1 MNHNY, CDR2 SVGAGI (reference sequence). With 3 bases removed from V and 0 bases from J, the gap between germline ends came to 10 bases. The CDR3 loop reads CASSYRGLSTDTQYF. DNA for the CDR3: TGTGCCAGCAGTTATCGCGGGCTTAGCACAGATACGCAGTATTTT.

This clone was seen a few times. The rearrangement links TRBV5-4 to TRBJ1-1; the D is unclear. Trimming removed 0 bases from V and 4 bases from J, with 10 bases in between. Germline CDR1 and CDR2: SGHNT and YYREEE (reference sequence). The CDR3 extends over 14 amino acids. The CDR3 here is CASSLEQTSTEAFF. The CDR3 DNA is TGTGCCAGCAGCTTGGAACAGACTAGCACTGAAGCTTTCTTT.

CDR3 in DNA: TGTGCCAGCAGCTTAGGGCTAGATCATGAGCAGTTCTTC. Its translation: CASSLGLDHEQFF. V and J are TRBV7-6 and TRBJ2-1, with unresolved D. Looked up from germline, CDR1 is SGHVS and CDR2 is FNYEAQ. The CDR3 is 13 residues long. Trimming took off 1 base at V and 8 bases at J, with 9 bases between the two ends.

Here the CDR3 reads CASSELSLAGGGTQYF. CDR3 in DNA: TGTGCCAGCAGTGAACTTTCTCTAGCGGGAGGGGGGACCCAGTACTTC. The V call is TRBV25-1, the J call TRBJ2-5; TRBD2 matches 12 bases. V lost 2 bases to trimming and J lost 7 bases; unmatched junction nucleotides: 8. CDR1 and CDR2 from the germline V gene are MGHDK and SYGVNS. This CDR3 spans 16 amino acids. The full variable domain, its missing parts supplied by reference TRBV25-1 and TRBJ2-5, is EADIYQTPRYLVIGTGKKITLECSQTMGHDKMYWYQQDPGMELHLIHYSYGVNSTEKGDLSSESTVSRIRTEHFPLTLESARPSHTSQYLCASSELSLAGGGTQYFGPGTRLLVL.

V is TRBV28 and J is TRBJ1-1; D is possibly TRBD1 (6 bases). Germline CDR1 is MDHEN and CDR2 is SYDVKM. CDR3 length: 15 amino acids. Trimming stripped 4 bases from V and 5 bases from J, with 17 bases between. CDR3 in amino acids: CASSWRGGRGTEAFF. The CDR3 DNA reads as TGTGCCAGCAGTTGGAGGGGGGGGCGGGGGACTGAAGCTTTCTTT.

This chain joins TRBV29-1 and TRBJ2-4, with D unclear. Trimming removed 5 bases from V and 0 bases from J, with 5 bases in between. The CDR3 sequence is 12 residues long. Germline CDR1 reads SQVTM; CDR2 reads ANQGSEA. For the CDR3, the DNA is TGCAGCGTTAGACTAGCCAAAAACATTCAGTACTTC. It is translated as CSVRLAKNIQYF.

The chain employs TRBV5-4 and TRBJ2-1, with 8 bases aligning to TRBD1. Germline CDR1 reads SGHNT; CDR2 reads YYREEE (reference sequence). V lost 0 bases and J lost 13; bases outside the gene matches: 6. CDR3 length equals 13 residues. CDR3 bases: TGTGCCAGCAGCTTGGGCGGGGACAGGCCTCAGTTCTTC. Translation gives CASSLGGDRPQFF.

This chain connects TRBV19 to TRBJ2-2; the match to TRBD2 covers 8 bases. V shed 5 bases and J 6 bases; nucleotides not matched to a gene: 5. Germline V gene sequence: CDR1 LNHDA, CDR2 SQIVND (reference sequence). This CDR3 is built from 14 residues. CDR3 in DNA: TGTGCCAGTAGTCCGCAGACTAGCGCCGGGGAGCTGTTTTTT. Its protein is CASSPQTSAGELFF. Supplemented by reference TRBV19 and TRBJ2-2, the full variable domain reads DGGITQSPKYLFRKEGQNVTLSCEQNLNHDAMYWYRQDPGQGLRLIYYSQIVNDFQKGDIAEGYSVSREKKESFPLTVTSAQKNPTAFYLCASSPQTSAGELFFGEGSRLTVL.

The genes are TRBV30 and TRBJ2-7; 12 nucleotides align to TRBD1. With V trimmed by 3 bases and J by 5 bases, 5 bases remained unmatched. CDR1 is GTSNPN and CDR2 is SVGIG in the germline V gene (reference sequence). The CDR3 spans 14 residues. CDR3 sequence: CAWRRDRGLNEQYF. In nucleotides, the CDR3 is TGTGCCTGGAGGAGGGACAGGGGGCTTAACGAGCAGTACTTC.

The V and J genes are TRBV4-1 and TRBJ2-7; 7 bases match TRBD2. The CDR3 is 13 residues long. Trimming removed 2 bases from V and 7 bases from J; junction bases left unmatched: 5. Per the germline V gene, CDR1 is MGHRA and CDR2 is YSYEKL. The CDR3 protein is CASSQRLAPEQYF. CDR3 nucleotide sequence: TGCGCCAGCAGCCAAAGACTAGCCCCTGAGCAGTACTTC.

For this clone: Different DNA sequences within this sample yield the same CDR3. CDR3: CASSYGGGNQPQHF. As DNA, the CDR3 is TGTGCCAGCAGTTACGGGGGCGGCAATCAGCCCCAGCATTTT. The chain couples TRBV6-6 to TRBJ1-5, with D perhaps TRBD1 (6 bases). CDR3 length: 14 residues. Germline V gives CDR1 MNHNY, CDR2 SVGAGI (reference sequence). Trimming cost V 2 bases and J 2 bases, with 7 bases left between them.

This rearrangement joins TRBV11-3 to TRBJ1-2; TRBD1 might be the D (6 bases). This CDR3 is built from 17 residues. Germline-derived CDR1 and CDR2 are SGHNT and YENEEA. With 5 bases removed from V and 0 bases from J, the gap between germline ends came to 19 bases. The CDR3 DNA reads as TGTGCCAGCAGCCCCGGACAGCCGAACTCACCTAACTATGGCTACACCTTC. This encodes CASSPGQPNSPNYGYTF.

The J gene is TRBJ1-1, the V gene TRBV7-9; 7 bases map to TRBD1. The CDR3 contains 15 residues. The germline gives CDR1 SEHNR, CDR2 FQNEAQ (reference sequence). Trimming removed 7 bases from V and 1 base from J; junction bases left unmatched: 9. CDR3 residues: CASTSLRGRNTEAFF. CDR3 in DNA: TGTGCCAGCACCTCCTTGAGGGGGCGGAACACTGAAGCTTTCTTT. Variable domain in full (rest from reference TRBV7-9 and TRBJ1-1): DTGVSQNPRHKITKRGQNVTFRCDPISEHNRLYWYRQTLGQGPEFLTYFQNEAQLEKSRLLSDRFSAERPKGSFSTLEIQRTEQGDSAMYLCASTSLRGRNTEAFFGQGTRLTVV.

This chain uses TRBV4-1 with TRBJ2-1; D is uncertain. CDR3 length: 14 residues. From germline, CDR1 is MGHRA and CDR2 YSYEKL. V lost 1 base to trimming and J lost 8 bases, with 12 bases between them. The CDR3 nucleotides read TGCGCCAGCAGCCAAGTAATCTTTATCGATGAGCAGTTCTTC. Its protein is CASSQVIFIDEQFF.

The rearrangement joins TRBV19 to TRBJ1-5, with D maybe TRBD1 (5 bases). CDR1 is LNHDA and CDR2 is SQIVND in the germline V gene (reference sequence). This CDR3 has 16 residues. V lost 3 bases, J lost 4 bases, and 16 bases lay in between. This CDR3 is CASSMTTGFGNQPQHF. The CDR3 nucleotides are TGTGCCAGTAGTATGACAACAGGTTTCGGGAATCAGCCCCAGCATTTT.

V is TRBV27 and J is TRBJ2-7; 11 positions match TRBD2. Trimming took 5 bases from V and 2 from J; bases not matched to a gene: 2. The CDR3 is made up of 14 amino acids. From germline, CDR1 is MNHEY and CDR2 SMNVEV (reference sequence). The chain's CDR3 is CASSPLAGAYEQYF. The CDR3, as DNA: TGTGCCAGCAGTCCACTAGCGGGGGCCTACGAGCAGTACTTC.

This clone was detected only once. Germline and junction disagree at one end, which may indicate a read error. The genes are TRBV7-9 and TRBJ2-2; maybe TRBD1 (6 bases). CDR3 length: 15 amino acids. The germline V gene has CDR1 SEHNR and CDR2 FQNEAQ (reference sequence). CDR3 nucleotide sequence: TGTGTCAGCAGCTTACAGGGATCTGAGTCCGGGGAGCTGTTTTTT. It codes for CVSSLQGSESGELFF.

The rearrangement joins TRBV7-2 to TRBJ2-2; 7 nucleotides line up with TRBD1. V lost 4 bases to trimming and J lost 1 base; unmatched junction nucleotides: 3. This CDR3 region has 15 residues. Germline assignment: CDR1 SGHTA and CDR2 FQGNSA. CDR3 region: CASSWTGGNTGELFF. The CDR3 DNA reads TGTGCCAGCAGCTGGACAGGTGGGAACACCGGGGAGCTGTTTTTT.

This rearrangement joins TRBV6-1 to TRBJ1-4; D gene unclear. There are 15 residues in the CDR3. Trimming cost V 8 bases and J 0 bases, with 13 bases left between them. Germline V gene data show CDR1 as MNHNS and CDR2 as SASEGT. CDR3 in DNA: TGTGCCAGCCCGATTATGAGTACAACTAATGAAAAACTGTTTTTT. Protein product: CASPIMSTTNEKLFF.

V usage is TRBV6-5 and J usage is TRBJ1-2; D not resolved. The CDR3 contains 15 residues. The V end was cut by 0 bases, the J end by 7 bases, with 15 bases between. CDR1 MNHEY and CDR2 SVGAGI come from the germline V gene. CDR3 residues: CASSYSVTGYRGYTF. The DNA for the CDR3 is TGTGCCAGCAGTTACTCGGTCACGGGGTACCGTGGCTACACCTTC.

This clone was counted between two and nine times. J is TRBJ1-1 and V is TRBV4-2; TRBD1 might be the D (6 bases). CDR3 length equals 15 residues. Trimming took off 0 bases at V and 1 base at J, with 9 bases between the two ends. Looked up from germline, CDR1 is LGHNA and CDR2 is YNFKEQ. CDR3 region: CASSQDIRGNTEAFF. Written as DNA, the CDR3 is TGTGCCAGCAGCCAAGATATCAGGGGGAACACTGAAGCTTTCTTT.

V usage is TRBV19 and J usage is TRBJ2-1; TRBD1 might be the D (6 bases). V was cut by 5 bases and J by 4 bases, with 15 bases left in between. Germline CDR1 and CDR2: LNHDA and SQIVND (reference sequence). CDR3 length equals 15 residues. CDR3 sequence: CASSYRAETYNEQFF. Written as DNA, the CDR3 is TGTGCCAGTAGTTACAGGGCGGAAACTTACAATGAGCAGTTCTTC.

V usage is TRBV29-1 and J usage is TRBJ1-1; D possibly corresponds to TRBD1 (5 bases). The germline V gene encodes CDR1 SQVTM and CDR2 ANQGSEA. This CDR3 has 13 amino acids. Deletions cut 3 bases from V and 1 base from J, with 9 bases between. CDR3 protein: CSVDDRPNTEAFF. DNA of the CDR3: TGCAGCGTTGATGACAGACCGAACACTGAAGCTTTCTTT.

The rearrangement links TRBV30 to TRBJ2-6; 10 nucleotides align to TRBD2. Trimming cost V 0 bases and J 2 bases; bases outside gene matches: 4. CDR1 and CDR2 from the germline V gene are GTSNPN and SVGIG (reference sequence). The CDR3 consists of 17 residues. CDR3 loop: CAWSVRAGGPGANVLTF. CDR3 nucleotides: TGTGCCTGGAGTGTACGAGCGGGGGGGCCTGGGGCCAACGTCCTGACTTTC.

This chain connects TRBV28 to TRBJ2-4; 9 positions match TRBD1. The length of the CDR3 is 15 residues. CDR1 MDHEN and CDR2 SYDVKM come from the germline V gene. V dropped 8 bases and J dropped 0; count of bases not matched to a gene: 5. The CDR3 here is CASLGQGLAKNIQYF. DNA of the CDR3: TGTGCCAGCCTTGGACAGGGGCTAGCCAAAAACATTCAGTACTTC. Full variable domain (remainder filled in from reference TRBV28 and TRBJ2-4): DVKVTQSSRYLVKRTGEKVFLECVQDMDHENMFWYRQDPGLGLRLIYFSYDVKMKEKGDIPEGYSVSREKKERFSLILESASTNQTSMYLCASLGQGLAKNIQYFGAGTRLSVL.

This clone came up a few times. The chain carries TRBV27 and TRBJ2-1, with D possibly being TRBD2 (5 bases). The CDR3 contains 12 residues. The V end lost 8 bases, the J end lost 8 bases, and 13 bases lay between the germline ends. Germline CDR1 and CDR2: MNHEY and SMNVEV (reference sequence). CDR3 sequence reads: CASGLRVDEQFF. DNA for the CDR3: TGTGCCAGCGGTCTGAGGGTTGATGAGCAGTTCTTC.

To note about this clone: An end of the junction does not agree with germline; a read error may underlie this. This rearrangement joins TRBV7-7 to TRBJ2-3; TRBD1 aligns across 10 bases. Germline V gene lookup returns CDR1 SSHAT and CDR2 FNYEAQ (reference sequence). CDR3 length equals 16 residues. This CDR3 reads CASSLDLDRGPGTQYF. The CDR3 DNA reads as TGTGCTAGCAGCTTAGACTTAGACAGGGGGCCGGGTACGCAGTATTTT.